Sample share makes the clone carrying this T cell receptor beta chain medium-sized (0.01 to 0.1%). The antigen is undetermined. TCRdb called the reads again in MiXCR, with one record for every CDR3 protein. The sample includes 110,000 or so distinct CDR3 sequences, less than 30% seen only once; the top ten take about 81%. Germline assignment: CDR1 SGHVS and CDR2 FNYEAQ. This CDR3 contains 13 residues. V dropped 1 base and J dropped 8 bases, with 8 bases sitting between them. This sample was taken from a study of T cell repertoires in cytomegalovirus infection. This receptor was taken from a human donor in good health (CMV status not recorded). Some clones in this sample may be carry-over from other donors' samples. This sample comprised CD8+ T cells from cultured PBMCs, obtained from culture after CMV antigen stimulation. The chain couples TRBV7-6 to TRBJ2-2; D not certain. CDR3 nucleotide sequence: TGTGCCAGCAGCTTAGGAGGTTTGGGGGAGCTGTTTTTT. It specifies CASSLGGLGELFF. Together with reference TRBV7-6 and TRBJ2-2, the CDR3 gives the full variable domain: GAGVSQSPRYKVTKRGQDVALRCDPISGHVSLYWYRQALGQGPEFLTYFNYEAQQDKSGLPNDRFSAERPEGSISTLTIQRTEQRDSAMYRCASSLGGLGELFFGEGSRLTVL.